This note documents a single T cell receptor beta chain sequence. Its antigen is unknown. No base qualities exist here, and no much larger clone lies one base off it. The trial excluded patients who had a history of autoimmune disease or were on systemic immunosuppression. Peripheral blood for TCR sequencing was collected from all dose cohorts at baseline, on cycle 4 day 1, and on cycle 7 day 1. Samples were obtained from an open-label, multicenter, first-in-human phase I dose-escalation trial of ivuxolimab. Adults with locally advanced or metastatic melanoma, renal cell carcinoma, hepatocellular carcinoma or head and neck squamous cell carcinoma were enrolled in the trial. Before TCR sequencing, CD4+ T cells and CD8+ T cells from peripheral blood were sorted into separate populations. The germline V gene gives CDR1 as LGHNA and CDR2 as YNFKEQ. Trimming at the junction amounts to 7 bases on V and 5 bases on J, and the germline ends lie 29 bases apart. The CDR3, from cysteine to phenylalanine, totals 18 residues. Left in the record is the CDR3 DNA by itself, 54 bases read in frame from the first base.

To sequence the TCRbeta CDR3 region, genomic DNA was isolated from the sorted cells. TCRbeta CDR3 regions were sequenced using the immunoSEQ Assay. TCRdb holds this immuneACCESS table with in-frame rearrangements only. Some clones are missing; in checked studies, unresolved V genes explain under half, and the rest has no known cause. This sample lists about 11,000 clones; 79% were detected once. The ten largest clones represent about two fifths of the sample. The source of the sample is a study of OX40 agonist ivuxolimab in advanced cancers. General notes on the study: Ivuxolimab was a fully human IgG2 agonistic monoclonal antibody targeting the costimulatory receptor OX40 (CD134). Intravenous ivuxolimab was administered to patients every 2 weeks at six dose levels: 0.01, 0.1, 0.3, 1.5, 3 and 10 mg/kg. Among the 50 to 55 dose-escalation patients, about 20 had hepatocellular carcinoma, some 15 melanoma, 9 renal cell carcinoma and 9 head and neck cancer. The dose-escalation cohort was about 86% male with a mean age of approximately 60 years, ranging from 23 to 79. Prior anti-PD-1, anti-PD-L1 or anti-CTLA-4 therapy was permitted, and approximately 40% of dose-escalation patients had received checkpoint inhibitors. Partial responses were achieved by three dose-escalation patients, of whom one had hepatocellular carcinoma and two had cutaneous melanoma. The point of sequencing TCRbeta in the periphery was to test whether ivuxolimab changed TCR sequence diversity and drove clonal T-cell expansion. The paper describes the monotherapy dose-escalation part (N of about 47 patients) of the phase I trial of ivuxolimab.

The paper's findings and limits, for the study overall: Low levels of normalized T-cell clonal expansion were also shown by some nonresponding patients. After ivuxolimab, CD8+ T cells had more expanded clones than CD4+ T cells on average. Antigen specificity was not determined for the clonally expanded peripheral T cells. At doses of 0.1 to 3.0 mg/kg, clonal expansion of both CD4+ and CD8+ blood T cells was observed from baseline to week 6. In the 0.1-3.0 mg/kg groups, partial responders were among the patients with the lowest normalized peripheral clonal expansion, particularly in CD8+ T cells.

The sequences come from CD4+ or CD8+ T cells sorted from blood, collected in a trial of the OX40 agonist ivuxolimab. The rearranged chain carries TRBV4-2 and TRBJ2-5; matching of 6 bases hints at TRBD1 as the D gene. This clonotype was sampled from an adult with an advanced solid tumor such as melanoma, head and neck, liver or kidney cancer. CDR3 loop: CASNRDPGGHLSGETQYF. The DNA reads as follows: TGTGCCAGCAACCGGGACCCTGGGGGACACCTGTCCGGGGAGACCCAGTACTTC.